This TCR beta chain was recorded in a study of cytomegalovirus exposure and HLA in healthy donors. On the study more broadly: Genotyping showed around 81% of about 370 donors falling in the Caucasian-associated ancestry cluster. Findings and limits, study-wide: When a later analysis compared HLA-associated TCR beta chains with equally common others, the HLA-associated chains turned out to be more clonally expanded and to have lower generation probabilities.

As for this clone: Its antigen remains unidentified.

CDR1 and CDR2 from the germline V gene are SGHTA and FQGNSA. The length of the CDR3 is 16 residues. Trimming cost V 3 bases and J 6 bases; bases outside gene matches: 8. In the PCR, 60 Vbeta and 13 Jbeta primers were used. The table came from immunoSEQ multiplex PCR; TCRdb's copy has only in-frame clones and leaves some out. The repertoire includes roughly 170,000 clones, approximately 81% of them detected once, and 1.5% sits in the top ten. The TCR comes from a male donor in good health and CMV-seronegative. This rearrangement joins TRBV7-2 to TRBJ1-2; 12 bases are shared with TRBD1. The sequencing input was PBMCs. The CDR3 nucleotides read TGTGCCAGCAGCTTCCGGGACAGGGGGCTTCGAGATGGCTACACCTTC. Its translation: CASSFRDRGLRDGYTF.